The sequence of this T cell receptor beta chain was determined in a study of cytomegalovirus exposure and HLA in healthy donors. Vbeta (60) and Jbeta (13) primers were used in the PCR. Sequencing used immunoSEQ multiplex PCR; TCRdb keeps in-frame clones, though not all of them. The sample contains more than 150,000 clones, more than 65% of which appear only once. Of note for this clone: Its cognate antigen is unknown.

This CDR3 is 15 amino acids long. V lost 4 bases to trimming and J lost 3 bases; unmatched junction nucleotides: 7. Germline CDR1 reads SGHRS; CDR2 reads YFSETQ. Study-level points and caveats: Among TCR beta chains of equal frequency, HLA-associated ones were more clonally expanded in a later analysis. When analyzed later, the rates of TCR association showed variation by HLA locus, with DRB1 the most and HLA-C the fewest.

Sequencing input: PBMCs. The V gene is TRBV5-1, the J gene TRBJ1-5; TRBD1 matches at 7 bases. The TCR sequence derives from a girl aged 2-10 years in good health and CMV-seropositive. The chain's CDR3 is CASSRTGSDNQPQHF. The CDR3 DNA follows: TGCGCCAGCAGCCGGACAGGTTCTGACAATCAGCCCCAGCATTTT.